The clone carrying this TCR beta chain was detected a few times. This sample is drawn from a study of blood T cell repertoires in COVID-19. The repertoire was sequenced with immunoSEQ multiplex PCR; TCRdb's copy has only in-frame clones and lacks some. The sample has more than 250,000 clones, about 90% seen once. This CDR3 is 13 amino acids long. In germline, CDR1 is MNHNS, CDR2 SASEGT. V was shortened by 3 bases and J by 2 bases, with 8 bases between the two germline ends. Input material: PBMCs or T cells enriched from blood (not recorded which). J is TRBJ2-7 and V is TRBV6-1, with D possibly matching TRBD1 (6 bases). This clonotype was obtained from a woman aged 25-40 years who had recovered from COVID-19. CDR3 amino acids: CASSDRGPYEQYF. The DNA of the CDR3 is TGTGCCAGCAGTGACAGGGGACCCTACGAGCAGTACTTC.